This TCR beta chain originates from a study of chemoradiotherapy in HPV16-positive cancers. Study details: Candidate HPV-specific T-cell clones and common TCR motifs came from functional assays in two HPV16-positive patients. Whole-study findings and limits: HPV-specific T cells were functionally defined from only a couple of HPV16-positive patients.

Turning to this clone: The antigen remains undetermined.

The assay was immunoSEQ multiplex PCR, and TCRdb's table has in-frame clones only and misses some. The sample has more than 9,000 clones; about 84% are singletons. Over chemoradiotherapy, repertoires were sampled more than once. CDR1 SGHKS and CDR2 YYEKEE come from the germline V gene (reference sequence). The length of the CDR3 is 12 residues. Trimming stripped 0 bases from V and 4 bases from J, with 4 bases between. The V gene is TRBV5-5, the J gene TRBJ2-5; D unclear. This TCR came from a human donor with HPV-associated anogenital cancer. The input for sequencing was blood, taken from a patient who underwent chemoradiotherapy. The CDR3 sequence is CASSLVLETQYF. The CDR3 DNA reads TGTGCCAGCAGCTTGGTCTTAGAGACCCAGTACTTC.